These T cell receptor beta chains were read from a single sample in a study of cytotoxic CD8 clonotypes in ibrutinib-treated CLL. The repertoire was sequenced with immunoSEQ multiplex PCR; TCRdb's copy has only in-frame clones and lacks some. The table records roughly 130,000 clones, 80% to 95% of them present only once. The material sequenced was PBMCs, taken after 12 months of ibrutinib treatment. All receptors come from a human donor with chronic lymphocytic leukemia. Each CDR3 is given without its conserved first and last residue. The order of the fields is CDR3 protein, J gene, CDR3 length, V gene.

cdr3_aa: ASSSKGAFTSRDYGYT
j_call: TRBJ1-2
cdr3_length: 16
v_call: TRBV28

cdr3_aa: SVVAPGVPNYGYT
j_call: TRBJ1-2
cdr3_length: 13
v_call: TRBV29-1

cdr3_aa: ATSKSGGLNTGELF
j_call: TRBJ2-2
cdr3_length: 14
v_call: TRBV15

cdr3_aa: SVEEGYGYT
j_call: TRBJ1-2
cdr3_length: 9
v_call: TRBV29-1

cdr3_aa: ATAPPPDTQY
j_call: TRBJ2-3
cdr3_length: 10
v_call: TRBV7-2

cdr3_aa: ASSFTDYQETQY
j_call: TRBJ2-5
cdr3_length: 12
v_call: TRBV7-6

cdr3_aa: ASSLWSKQETQY
j_call: TRBJ2-5
cdr3_length: 12
v_call: TRBV27

cdr3_aa: SVEQGTNEQY
j_call: TRBJ2-7
cdr3_length: 10
v_call: TRBV29-1

cdr3_aa: ASSYDLSSGNTIY
j_call: TRBJ1-3
cdr3_length: 13
v_call: TRBV6-5

cdr3_aa: ASSQDLGPAEKLF
j_call: TRBJ1-4
cdr3_length: 13
v_call: TRBV4-3

cdr3_aa: ASSPNPPAGFYEQY
j_call: TRBJ2-7
cdr3_length: 14
v_call: TRBV28

cdr3_aa: ASTPGEGSFSNQPQH
j_call: TRBJ1-5
cdr3_length: 15
v_call: TRBV19

cdr3_aa: ASSPEPQGGTDTQY
j_call: TRBJ2-3
cdr3_length: 14
v_call: TRBV5-1

cdr3_aa: ASSQRALSKQEQF
j_call: TRBJ2-1
cdr3_length: 13
v_call: TRBV14

cdr3_aa: ASSWTGWLDTQY
j_call: TRBJ2-3
cdr3_length: 12
v_call: TRBV7-2

cdr3_aa: ASSPRPTSGSYEQY
j_call: TRBJ2-7
cdr3_length: 14
v_call: TRBV9

cdr3_aa: AWSVGAGVVEQF
j_call: TRBJ2-1
cdr3_length: 12
v_call: TRBV30

cdr3_aa: ASSQRDLSPEQY
j_call: TRBJ2-7
cdr3_length: 12
v_call: TRBV7-2

cdr3_aa: AWATGDYNEQF
j_call: TRBJ2-1
cdr3_length: 11
v_call: TRBV30

cdr3_aa: ASSEYGTQETQY
j_call: TRBJ2-5
cdr3_length: 12
v_call: TRBV25-1

cdr3_aa: ASRYLALDTEAF
j_call: TRBJ1-1
cdr3_length: 12
v_call: TRBV2

cdr3_aa: ASSTGMIATDTQY
j_call: TRBJ2-3
cdr3_length: 13
v_call: TRBV28

cdr3_aa: ASMVAGKHIQY
j_call: TRBJ2-4
cdr3_length: 11
v_call: TRBV27

cdr3_aa: ASSFNWDEQF
j_call: TRBJ2-1
cdr3_length: 10
v_call: TRBV7-3

cdr3_aa: ASYGQAGQPQH
j_call: TRBJ1-5
cdr3_length: 11
v_call: TRBV19

cdr3_aa: ASSARDRGTDTQY
j_call: TRBJ2-3
cdr3_length: 13
v_call: TRBV9

cdr3_aa: ASSQGPEQY
j_call: TRBJ2-7
cdr3_length: 9
v_call: TRBV4-2

cdr3_aa: ASSSGHSSYNEQF
j_call: TRBJ2-1
cdr3_length: 13
v_call: TRBV7-3

cdr3_aa: ASSVVEGGTDTQY
j_call: TRBJ2-3
cdr3_length: 13
v_call: TRBV9

cdr3_aa: AIGSGTGGTEAF
j_call: TRBJ1-1
cdr3_length: 12
v_call: TRBV10-3